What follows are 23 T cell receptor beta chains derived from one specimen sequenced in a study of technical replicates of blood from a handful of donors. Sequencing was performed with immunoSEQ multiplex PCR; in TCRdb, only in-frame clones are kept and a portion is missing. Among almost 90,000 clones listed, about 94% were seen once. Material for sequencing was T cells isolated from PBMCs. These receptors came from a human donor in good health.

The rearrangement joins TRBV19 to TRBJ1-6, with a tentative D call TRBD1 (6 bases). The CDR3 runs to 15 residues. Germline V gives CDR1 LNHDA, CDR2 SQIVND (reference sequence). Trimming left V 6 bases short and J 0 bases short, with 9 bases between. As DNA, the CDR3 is TGTGCCAGTAGCGACAGGAGCTCCTATAATTCACCCCTCCACTTT. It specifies CASSDRSSYNSPLHF.

The CDR3 protein is CSTGDTLGNQPQHF. The CDR3 DNA is TGCAGCACAGGGGACACCCTGGGCAATCAGCCCCAGCATTTT. The rearrangement links TRBV29-1 to TRBJ1-5; the match to TRBD1 covers 7 bases. The CDR3 covers 14 residues. V lost 8 bases and J lost 2; bases outside the gene matches: 9. Germline CDR1 reads SQVTM; CDR2 reads ANQGSEA.

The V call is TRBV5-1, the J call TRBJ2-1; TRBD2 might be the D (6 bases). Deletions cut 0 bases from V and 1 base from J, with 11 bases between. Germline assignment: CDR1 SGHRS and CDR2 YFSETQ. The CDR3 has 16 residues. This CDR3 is CASSLGGGLSYNEQFF. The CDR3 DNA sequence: TGCGCCAGCAGCTTGGGTGGGGGGTTATCCTACAATGAGCAGTTCTTC.

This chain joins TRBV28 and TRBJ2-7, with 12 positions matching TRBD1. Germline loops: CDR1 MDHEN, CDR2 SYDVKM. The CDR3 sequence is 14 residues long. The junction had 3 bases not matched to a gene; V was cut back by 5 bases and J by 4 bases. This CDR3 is CASSQGQGAYEQYF. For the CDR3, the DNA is TGTGCCAGCAGTCAGGGACAGGGGGCTTACGAGCAGTACTTC.

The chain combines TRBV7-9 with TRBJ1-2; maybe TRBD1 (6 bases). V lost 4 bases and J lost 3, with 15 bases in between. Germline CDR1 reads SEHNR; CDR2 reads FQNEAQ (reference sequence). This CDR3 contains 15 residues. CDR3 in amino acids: CASSSYRDTDYGYTF. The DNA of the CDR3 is TGTGCCAGCAGCTCATACCGGGACACGGACTATGGCTACACCTTC.

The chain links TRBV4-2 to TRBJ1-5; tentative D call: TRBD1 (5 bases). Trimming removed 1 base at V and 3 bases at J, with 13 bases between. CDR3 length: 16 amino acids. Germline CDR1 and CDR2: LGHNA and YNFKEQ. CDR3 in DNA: TGTGCCAGCAGCCAAGTCTCCCGGGGGTCCAATCAGCCCCAGCATTTT. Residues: CASSQVSRGSNQPQHF.

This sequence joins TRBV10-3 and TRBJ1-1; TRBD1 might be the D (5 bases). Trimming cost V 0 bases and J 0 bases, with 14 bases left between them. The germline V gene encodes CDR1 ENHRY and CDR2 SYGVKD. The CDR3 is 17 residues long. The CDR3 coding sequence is TGTGCCATCAGTGAGTCTGGATTGGGGGGGATGAACACTGAAGCTTTCTTT. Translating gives CAISESGLGGMNTEAFF.

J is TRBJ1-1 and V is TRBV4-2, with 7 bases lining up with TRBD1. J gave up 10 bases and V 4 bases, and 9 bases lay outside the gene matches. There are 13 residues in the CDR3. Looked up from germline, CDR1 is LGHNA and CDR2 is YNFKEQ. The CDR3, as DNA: TGTGCCAGCAGCCGCTCGGAGGGGGCGGTAGCTTTCTTT. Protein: CASSRSEGAVAFF.

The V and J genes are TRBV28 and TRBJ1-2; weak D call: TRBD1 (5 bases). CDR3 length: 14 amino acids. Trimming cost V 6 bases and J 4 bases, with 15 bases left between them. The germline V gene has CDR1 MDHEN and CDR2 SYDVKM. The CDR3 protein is CASSTTGDLYGYTF. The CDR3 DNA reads TGTGCCAGCAGCACTACAGGCGACCTCTATGGCTACACCTTC.

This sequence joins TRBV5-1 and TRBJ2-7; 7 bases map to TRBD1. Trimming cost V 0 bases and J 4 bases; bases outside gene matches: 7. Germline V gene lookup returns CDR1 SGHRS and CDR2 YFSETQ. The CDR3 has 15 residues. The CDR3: CASSLATGTEYEQYF. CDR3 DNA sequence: TGCGCCAGCAGCTTGGCCACCGGGACAGAGTACGAGCAGTACTTC.

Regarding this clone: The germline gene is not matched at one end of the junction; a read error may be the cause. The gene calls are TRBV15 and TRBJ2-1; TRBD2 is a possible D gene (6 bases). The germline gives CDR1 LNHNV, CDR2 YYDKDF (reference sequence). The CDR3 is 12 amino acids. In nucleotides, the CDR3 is TGTGCCACCAGCAGAGACCACGAACGGGAGCTCTTC. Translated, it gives CATSRDHERELF.

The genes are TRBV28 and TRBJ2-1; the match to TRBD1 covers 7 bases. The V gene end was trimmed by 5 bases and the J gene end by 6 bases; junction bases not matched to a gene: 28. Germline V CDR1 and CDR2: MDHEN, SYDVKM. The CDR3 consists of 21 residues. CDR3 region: CASSPRPLPGQWVSRLNEQFF. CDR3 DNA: TGTGCCAGCAGTCCCAGACCCTTACCGGGACAGTGGGTTTCGCGACTCAATGAGCAGTTCTTC.

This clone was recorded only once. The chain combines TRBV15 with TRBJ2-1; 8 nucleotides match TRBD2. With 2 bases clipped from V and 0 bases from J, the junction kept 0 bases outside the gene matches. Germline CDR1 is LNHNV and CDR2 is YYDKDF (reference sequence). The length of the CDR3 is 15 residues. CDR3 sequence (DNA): TGTGCCACCAGCAGAAGCGGGGGCTCCTACAATGAGCAGTTCTTC. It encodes CATSRSGGSYNEQFF.

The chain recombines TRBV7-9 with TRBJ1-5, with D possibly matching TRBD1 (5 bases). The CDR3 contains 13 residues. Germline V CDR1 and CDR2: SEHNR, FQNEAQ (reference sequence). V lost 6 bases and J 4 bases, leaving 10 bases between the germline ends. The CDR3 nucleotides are TGTGCCAGCAGTTACAGGTTAAATCAGCCCCAGCATTTT. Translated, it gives CASSYRLNQPQHF.

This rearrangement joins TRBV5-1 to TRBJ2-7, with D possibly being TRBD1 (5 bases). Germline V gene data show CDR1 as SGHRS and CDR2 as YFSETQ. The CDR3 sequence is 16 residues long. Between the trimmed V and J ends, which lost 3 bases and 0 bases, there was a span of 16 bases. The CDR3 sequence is CASSSPDIAPSYEQYF. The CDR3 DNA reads TGCGCCAGCAGCTCCCCGGACATTGCACCCTCCTACGAGCAGTACTTC.

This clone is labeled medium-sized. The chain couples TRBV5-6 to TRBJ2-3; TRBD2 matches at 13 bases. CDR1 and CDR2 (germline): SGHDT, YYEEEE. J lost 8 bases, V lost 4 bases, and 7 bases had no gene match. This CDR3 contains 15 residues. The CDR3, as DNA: TGTGCCAGCAGCGCACTAGCGGGGGGGCTAGGTACGCAGTATTTT. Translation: CASSALAGGLGTQYF.

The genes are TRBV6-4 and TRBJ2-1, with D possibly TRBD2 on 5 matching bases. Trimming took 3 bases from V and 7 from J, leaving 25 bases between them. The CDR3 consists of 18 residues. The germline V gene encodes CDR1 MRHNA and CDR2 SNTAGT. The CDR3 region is CASSDVPSTWGSGNEQFF. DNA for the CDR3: TGTGCCAGCAGTGATGTACCATCAACTTGGGGATCGGGGAATGAGCAGTTCTTC.

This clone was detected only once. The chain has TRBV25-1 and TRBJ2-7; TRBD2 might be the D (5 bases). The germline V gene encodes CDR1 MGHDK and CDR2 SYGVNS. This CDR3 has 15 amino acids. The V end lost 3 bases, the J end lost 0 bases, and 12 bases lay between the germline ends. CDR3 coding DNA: TGTGCCAGCAGTGACGGGCCAGCGGTCTCCTACGAGCAGTACTTC. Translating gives CASSDGPAVSYEQYF.

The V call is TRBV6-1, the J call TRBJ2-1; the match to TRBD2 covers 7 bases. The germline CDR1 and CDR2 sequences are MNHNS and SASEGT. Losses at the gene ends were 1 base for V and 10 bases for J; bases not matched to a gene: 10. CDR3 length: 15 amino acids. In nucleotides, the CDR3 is TGTGCCAGCAGTGAAGAGCGGGGCCGGTTGAGGGAGCAGTTCTTC. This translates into CASSEERGRLREQFF.

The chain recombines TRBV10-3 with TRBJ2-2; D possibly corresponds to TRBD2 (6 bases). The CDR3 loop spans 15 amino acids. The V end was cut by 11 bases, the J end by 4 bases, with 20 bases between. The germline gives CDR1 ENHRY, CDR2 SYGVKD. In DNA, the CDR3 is TGTGCCGCCCGACCCCAAGGGGAGGTCACCGGGGAGCTGTTTTTT. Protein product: CAARPQGEVTGELFF.

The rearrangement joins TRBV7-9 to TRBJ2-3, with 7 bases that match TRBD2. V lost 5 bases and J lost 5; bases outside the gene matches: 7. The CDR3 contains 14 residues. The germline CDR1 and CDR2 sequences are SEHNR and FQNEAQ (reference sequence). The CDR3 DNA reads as TGTGCCAGCAGCCCACCGGGGGGAGGAGATACGCAGTATTTT. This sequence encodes CASSPPGGGDTQYF.

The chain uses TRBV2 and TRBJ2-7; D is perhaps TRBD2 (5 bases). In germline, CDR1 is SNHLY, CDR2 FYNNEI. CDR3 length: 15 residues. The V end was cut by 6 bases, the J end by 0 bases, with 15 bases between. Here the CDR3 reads CASRASRVSSYEQYF. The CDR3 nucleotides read TGTGCCAGCAGGGCCTCGCGGGTTAGCTCCTACGAGCAGTACTTC.

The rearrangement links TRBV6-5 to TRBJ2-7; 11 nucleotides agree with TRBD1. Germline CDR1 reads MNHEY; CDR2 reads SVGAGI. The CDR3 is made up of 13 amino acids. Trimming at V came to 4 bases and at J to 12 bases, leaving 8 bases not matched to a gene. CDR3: CASSSDRGRLRYF. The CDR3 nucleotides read TGTGCCAGCAGTTCGGACAGGGGGCGGTTAAGGTACTTC.